This is a list of T cell receptor beta chains from one sample in a study of response to subunit inactivated influenza vaccine. TCRdb fed the RT-PCR reads into MiXCR, producing one record per CDR3 protein. The table shows some 500,000 distinct CDR3 sequences, with 15% to 20% occurring only once. The material was CD4+ T cells sorted from PBMCs, obtained about 23 months after vaccination. These receptors originate from a man aged 50 to 75 who received an inactivated influenza vaccine. Both conserved end residues are part of each CDR3. A D gene is named only where the DNA matches it firmly. Rows give clone size only sometimes, using once, few, many, or a class for an expanded clone.

clone_size d_call j_call v_call cdr3_aa cdr3_nt
- - TRBJ1-2 TRBV6-2/TRBV6-3 CASSYERGDGYTF TGTGCCAGCAGTTACGAGCGGGGTGATGGCTACACCTTC
few - TRBJ1-2 TRBV7-2 CASSLGPGYTF TGTGCCAGCAGCTTAGGGCCGGGCTACACCTTC
- - TRBJ2-1 TRBV6-1 CASRSGGSSYNEQFF TGTGCCAGCAGAAGTGGGGGTAGCTCCTACAATGAGCAGTTCTTC
- - TRBJ2-2 TRBV20-1 CSAGSGGTGELFF TGCAGTGCTGGAAGCGGAGGCACCGGGGAGCTGTTTTTT
few - TRBJ2-1 TRBV6-1 CASRRGRQAYNEQFF TGTGCCAGCAGAAGGGGCCGCCAGGCCTACAATGAGCAGTTCTTC
- TRBD2 TRBJ2-1 TRBV30 CAWTSGSAPDEQFF TGTGCCTGGACTAGCGGGAGTGCTCCGGATGAGCAGTTCTTC
- TRBD1 TRBJ1-2 TRBV20-1 CSAPDRGSYGYTF TGCAGTGCCCCCGACAGGGGGTCATATGGCTACACCTTC
- - TRBJ2-7 TRBV7-2 CASSRLRVNEQYF TGTGCCAGCAGCCGTCTCAGGGTAAACGAGCAGTACTTC
- - TRBJ2-1 TRBV20-1 CSAGGRKYNEQFF TGCAGTGCTGGGGGCCGGAAATACAATGAGCAGTTCTTC
few - TRBJ1-2 TRBV3-1 CASSPGGTYGYTF TGTGCCAGCAGCCCTGGGGGGACCTATGGCTACACCTTC
few - TRBJ1-1 TRBV18 CASSPLTGGAGTEAFF TGTGCCAGCTCACCACTAACGGGGGGCGCGGGCACTGAAGCTTTCTTT
few - TRBJ1-2 TRBV6-1 CASSKGGGRSYGYTF TGTGCCAGCAGCAAAGGAGGGGGGCGCAGCTATGGCTACACCTTC
- - TRBJ2-5 TRBV4-2 CASSRRQYQETQYF TGTGCCAGCAGCCGCCGGCAGTACCAAGAGACCCAGTACTTC
few TRBD1 TRBJ1-2 TRBV10-1 CASSFLGTGIVYTF TGCGCCAGCAGCTTCCTCGGGACAGGGATTGTCTACACCTTC
few - TRBJ2-7 TRBV12-3/TRBV12-4 CASSQSGTKGYEQYF TGTGCCAGCTCCCAAAGTGGGACGAAGGGGTACGAGCAGTACTTC
- - TRBJ2-3 TRBV9 CASSLNTGVRTDTQYF TGTGCCAGCAGCCTGAATACGGGAGTGCGCACAGATACGCAGTATTTT
- TRBD1 TRBJ1-3 TRBV12-3/TRBV12-4 CASSPTGELNTIYF TGTGCCAGCAGTCCAACAGGGGAACTGAACACCATATATTTT
- TRBD1 TRBJ2-5 TRBV28 CASSWGGQGAYQETQYF TGTGCCAGCAGTTGGGGGGGACAGGGGGCGTACCAAGAGACCCAGTACTTC
many - TRBJ2-1 TRBV7-2 CASSLGASSFEQFF TGTGCCAGCAGCTTAGGTGCCTCGTCGTTTGAGCAGTTCTTC
few TRBD2 TRBJ2-1 TRBV12-3/TRBV12-4 CASSLAGGGVF TGTGCCAGCAGTTTAGCTGGGGGAGGGGTCTTC
- TRBD1 TRBJ2-4 TRBV3-1 CASSSRGQTKNIQYF TGTGCCAGCAGCTCCAGGGGGCAAACCAAAAACATTCAGTACTTC
- - TRBJ1-6 TRBV27 CASSLGGRYNSPLHF TGTGCCAGCAGTTTGGGAGGGAGGTATAATTCACCCCTCCACTTT
few - TRBJ2-7 TRBV7-8 CASSTRILTYEQYF TGTGCCAGCAGCACCCGGATTTTGACCTACGAGCAGTACTTC
few - TRBJ2-1 TRBV20-1 CSARATGYSYNEQFF TGCAGTGCTAGAGCTACAGGTTACTCCTACAATGAGCAGTTCTTC
- TRBD2 TRBJ2-5 TRBV12-3/TRBV12-4 CASSGSGLGETQYF TGTGCCAGCAGCGGTAGCGGGTTAGGAGAGACCCAGTACTTC
- - TRBJ1-3 TRBV28 CASSPPYTGNTIYF TGTGCCAGCAGTCCCCCTTACACTGGAAACACCATATATTTT
few - TRBJ2-7 TRBV4-2 CASSQDLSRTAPYEQYF TGTGCCAGCAGCCAAGATCTATCAAGGACAGCGCCCTACGAGCAGTACTTC
few TRBD1 TRBJ2-7 TRBV29-1 CSVPGQAYEQYF TGCAGCGTACCGGGACAGGCCTACGAGCAGTACTTC
- TRBD2 TRBJ2-4 TRBV29-1 CSVESLREENIQYF TGCAGCGTTGAAAGTCTGCGGGAGGAAAACATTCAGTACTTC
few - TRBJ2-7 TRBV7-2 CASSYTRDLSYEQYF TGTGCCAGCAGCTACACAAGGGACTTATCCTACGAGCAGTACTTC
few - TRBJ1-1 TRBV20-1 CSAPIHGEAFF TGCAGTGCACCTATCCACGGTGAAGCTTTCTTT
few - TRBJ1-1 TRBV7-2 CASRGGPWGTEAFF TGTGCCAGCAGAGGGGGGCCCTGGGGCACTGAAGCTTTCTTT
- - TRBJ2-2 TRBV11-3 CASSLKNTGELFF TGTGCCAGCAGCTTAAAGAACACCGGGGAGCTGTTTTTT
few TRBD1 TRBJ2-7 TRBV30 CAWNIEGATYEQYF TGTGCCTGGAATATTGAGGGGGCCACCTACGAGCAGTACTTC
- - TRBJ2-1 TRBV19 CASHQLGAYNEQFF TGTGCCAGTCATCAGCTGGGGGCTTACAATGAGCAGTTCTTC
- TRBD2 TRBJ2-1 TRBV28 CASSFEGAWASGTPRNEQFF TGTGCCAGCAGTTTTGAGGGGGCGTGGGCTAGCGGGACTCCTAGGAATGAGCAGTTCTTC
few - TRBJ2-7 TRBV12-3/TRBV12-4 CASASYRDSEREQYF TGTGCCAGCGCCTCGTATAGGGACTCGGAGCGAGAGCAGTACTTC
- TRBD1 TRBJ2-1 TRBV20-1 CSAGDRRRHNEQFF TGCAGTGCTGGGGACAGGCGGAGACACAATGAGCAGTTCTTC
- TRBD2 TRBJ2-2 TRBV7-9 CASSPYSGRAGTGELFF TGTGCCAGCAGCCCTTATAGCGGGAGGGCCGGGACCGGGGAGCTGTTTTTT
- TRBD1 TRBJ2-7 TRBV7-2 CASSLAGTGAREQYF TGTGCCAGCAGCTTAGCCGGGACAGGGGCTCGGGAGCAGTACTTC
few - TRBJ2-2 TRBV13 CASSLGVRENTGELFF TGTGCCAGCAGCTTAGGCGTTCGGGAAAACACCGGGGAGCTGTTTTTT
- - TRBJ2-5 TRBV10-3 CAISEAGGDKTQYF TGTGCCATCAGTGAGGCTGGAGGGGATAAGACCCAGTACTTC
- - TRBJ2-7 TRBV18 CASSLTGTDYEQYF TGTGCCAGCTCACTAACCGGGACGGACTACGAGCAGTACTTC
- - TRBJ2-7 TRBV20-1 CSASRGGNTYEQYF TGCAGTGCTAGTCGAGGAGGCAATACCTACGAGCAGTACTTC
once TRBD1 TRBJ1-5 TRBV30 CAGEVGGGQPQHF TGTGCCGGGGAGGTAGGAGGGGGCCAGCCCCAGCATTTT